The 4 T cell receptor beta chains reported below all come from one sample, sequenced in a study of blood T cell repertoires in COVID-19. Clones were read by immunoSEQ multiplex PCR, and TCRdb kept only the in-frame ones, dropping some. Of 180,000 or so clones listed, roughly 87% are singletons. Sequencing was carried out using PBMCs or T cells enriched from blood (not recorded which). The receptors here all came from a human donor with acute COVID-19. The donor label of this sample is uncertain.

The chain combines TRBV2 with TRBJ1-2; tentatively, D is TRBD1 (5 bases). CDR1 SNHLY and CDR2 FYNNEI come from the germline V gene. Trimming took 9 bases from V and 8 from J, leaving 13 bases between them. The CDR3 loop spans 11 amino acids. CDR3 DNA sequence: TGTGCCAGGTCCAGGGAAGGCGGCTACACCTTC. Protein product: CARSREGGYTF.

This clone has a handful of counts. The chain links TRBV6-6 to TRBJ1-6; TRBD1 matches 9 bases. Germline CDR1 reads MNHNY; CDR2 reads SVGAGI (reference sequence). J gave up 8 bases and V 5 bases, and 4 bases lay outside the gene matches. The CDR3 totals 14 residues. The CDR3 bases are TGTGCCAGCAGTAAACAGGGGGCGGATTCACCCCTCCACTTT. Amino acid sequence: CASSKQGADSPLHF.

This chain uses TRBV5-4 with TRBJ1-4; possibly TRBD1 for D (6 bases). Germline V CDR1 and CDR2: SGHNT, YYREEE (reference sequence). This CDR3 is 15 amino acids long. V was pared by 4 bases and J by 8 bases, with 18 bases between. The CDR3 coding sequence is TGTGCCAGCAGCATCGGTGGGGGCTTTCGCGAAAAACTGTTTTTT. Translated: CASSIGGGFREKLFF.

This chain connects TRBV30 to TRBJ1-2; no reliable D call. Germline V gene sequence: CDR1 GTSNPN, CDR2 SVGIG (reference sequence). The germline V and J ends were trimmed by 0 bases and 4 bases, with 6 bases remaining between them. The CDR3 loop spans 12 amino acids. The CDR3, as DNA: TGTGCCTGGAGTGTACGGTCCTATGGCTACACCTTC. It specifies CAWSVRSYGYTF.